What follows describes a single T cell receptor beta chain. Its antigen remains unidentified. Brentuximab vedotin exposure varied, and every patient relapsed after autologous stem cell transplantation. Each best response was a complete response, a partial response or progressive disease. The sample belongs to a study of PD-1 blockade in classical Hodgkin lymphoma. The study's findings and limits: Compared with baseline, CD4+ but not CD8+ TCR diversity had risen significantly by C4D1. Repertoire difference causes, possibly disease activity or prior therapy, remain undefined.

CDR3 length equals 14 residues. Germline V lookup: CDR1 GTSNPN, CDR2 SVGIG (reference sequence). V lost 4 bases and J lost 3, with 15 bases in between. Profiled with immunoSEQ multiplex PCR; TCRdb holds only in-frame clones, not every one. Among about 72,000 clones, around 93% were seen once, and the ten largest hold approximately 8.2%. V and J are TRBV30 and TRBJ1-1; D not resolved. The TCR sequence derives from a human donor with classical Hodgkin lymphoma. The specimen comprised peripheral blood mononuclear cells (PBMCs), sampled at baseline. As DNA, the CDR3 is TGTGCCTGGACTCCGTGGGTTTATGACACTGAAGCTTTCTTT. This translates into CAWTPWVYDTEAFF.